The text below deals with one T cell receptor beta chain. This clone was detected a few times. Its antigen has not been determined. Per-base quality was not reported, and no clone a single base away is much larger than it. This sample is drawn from a study of cytomegalovirus exposure and HLA in healthy donors (dated by TCRdb to 2015 to 2018). Study-level background: In an earlier analysis of roughly 500 of the donors, 276 Gb of sequence data and just under 120 million unique TCR beta sequences from some 170 million T cells were reported. In addition to the first cohort of roughly 700 subjects, a separate validation cohort of around 110 different subjects was used. To decide whether each TCR beta V gene segment behaved as functional or pseudogenic, an earlier analysis of over 500 of the donors relied on high-throughput TCR beta sequencing. Class I and class II HLA loci were covered by the typing at four-digit resolution. Genome-wide SNP genotypes for about 55% of the 666 donors were used in a later genetic analysis, which treated that subset as a discovery cohort. An early release that covered 640 HLA-typed donors contained about 300 gigabases of sequencing data and 65 million to 100 million unique TCR sequences. The study combined high-throughput TCR immunosequencing, statistical association of individual TCRs with disease status, and machine learning to predict cytomegalovirus infection status. Typing coverage varied by locus: roughly 620-640 donors for A, B, C, DRB1 and DQB1; 500 to 550 for DQA1; more than 600 for DPA1; approximately 490 for DPB1. Among under 450 genotyped donors of the cohort, an average of 235,054 unique TCR beta nucleotide sequences were sequenced per donor, about a sixth of them non-productive. Four to six DR-DQ haplotypes were handled as single units for association and clustering, since linkage in the cohort was strong. Donor age, sex, ethnicity and CMV serostatus were compiled together with the repertoire data. Of the 300 to 450 genotyped donors, approximately 80% were placed in the genetic ancestry cluster associated with self-reported Caucasian donors. The study profiled the T cell repertoires of under 850 subjects by immunosequencing and related them to cytomegalovirus serostatus. A later analysis re-analyzed previously published TCR beta repertoires from 666 donors and added high-resolution HLA genotyping to study TCR occurrence patterns. Rather than using new phenotypic data, the later analysis identified candidate immune exposures from TCR beta sequences and from how often those sequences occurred across donors. All discovery cohort repertoires had been generated on a single sequencing platform. The study aimed to test whether cataloging public T cell receptors could reveal signatures of past pathogen exposure. What the work shows at the level of the full study, not this receptor alone: In a later analysis, HLA-associated TCR beta chains were found to be more clonally expanded and to have lower generation probabilities than equally common non-associated chains. In a later analysis, the rate of TCR association differed among HLA loci, with DRB1 alleles having the most associated TCRs and HLA-C alleles having the fewest. The earlier analysis of some 540 of the donors excluded some 15 rarely observed V segments, including chromosome 9 orphons, because counts were too low. Several of the top co-occurrence clusters appeared to be linked to parvovirus B19, influenza, CMV and Epstein-Barr virus, according to a later analysis. The sequencing pipeline was judged likely to have produced a cluster of highly shared sequence variants as a technical artifact. In a later analysis, most CMV-associated TCR beta chains were found to appear HLA-restricted, with HLA associations seemingly driven largely by CMV exposure. According to a later genetic analysis, donors in an Asian-associated ancestry cluster had fewer N-insertions in productive TCRs than the approximately 670-donor mean. When HLA alleles, especially DR and DQ, strongly co-occurred, TCR associations were difficult to assign to individual alleles. In a later analysis, around 17,000 TCR beta sequences were associated with specific HLA alleles at a false discovery rate of 0.05. A further reported finding was that TCR beta sequences accurately predicted the HLA-A and HLA-B alleles for most subjects in the first cohort. In an earlier analysis of some 500 of the donors, most TCR beta V segments appeared in productive rearrangements about 87% or about 30% of the time, broadly matching IMGT annotations. Only TCR beta chains were sequenced in this cohort, and the absence of alpha or paired-chain data limited detectable features. Linkage disequilibrium might explain the correlated functional status among segregating V segments, but an unknown experimental factor could not be ruled out. Roughly uniform sequencing depth across donors was assumed in presence/absence analyses, although this assumption may not hold. Most TCR sequences were observed very rarely across donors, whereas some public TCRs were present in many individuals. Because some donors lacked HLA typing at each locus, the association tests relied only on the typed subset. The 87-base-pair reads could not distinguish some IMGT-functional V segments, including TRBV6-2 and TRBV6-3, so those segments were excluded. The only immune exposure information available for the cohort was CMV serostatus. The classifier was reported to diagnose cytomegalovirus status with high specificity and sensitivity in both the original cohort and the validation cohort. According to the authors, the approach could potentially be generalized to other disease states and immunological phenotypes. V-gene and J-gene trimming of TCR beta chains was associated with a missense DCLRE1C variant in a later genetic analysis, and the association was replicated in an independent cohort. A total of 150 or so TCR beta chains were listed by the study as associated with cytomegalovirus. In vitro tests confirmed that a few of the cytomegalovirus-associated TCR beta chains recognize cytomegalovirus antigens.

Relative to germline, V is missing 5 bases and J is missing 6 bases, with 11 bases of the junction outside any gene match. The germline V gene encodes CDR1 SGHTA and CDR2 FQGNSA. The CDR3 contains 15 residues, cysteine and phenylalanine counted. The only DNA kept is the CDR3, 45 bases in frame from the first base. Library method: the immunoSEQ multiplex PCR assay. A mixture of 60 forward primers for TCR Vbeta segments and 13 reverse primers for TCR Jbeta segments was used in the multiplex PCR. Amplification of the CDR3 region of rearranged TCR beta genes was performed with a multiplex PCR assay on genomic DNA. The amplified TCR beta libraries were sequenced on the Illumina HiSeq System as 87-base-pair reads. For the original study's pipeline: In a later analysis, tens of millions of unique TCR beta chains were counted across the approximately 640 repertoires, and roughly 11 million of these chains were shared by at least two donors. A nearest-neighbor algorithm error-corrected the raw reads and collapsed the reads into unique sequences, merging closely related sequences to remove PCR and sequencing errors. Alignment of CDR3 sequences to IMGT reference sequences was used to assign V, D and J gene segments. For a sequence to be retained, a match of at least six nucleotides was required to both a V gene segment and a J gene segment. Rearrangements were classified as productive when the CDR3 lacked stop codons and remained in frame with V and J, and all other rearrangements were classified as non-productive. CDR3 was defined according to IMGT convention as the region running from the second conserved V-encoded cysteine to the conserved J-encoded phenylalanine. The earlier analysis of about 570 of the donors excluded any sequence lacking an unambiguous match to a single V gene segment. An earlier analysis of about 600 of the donors called V segments functional above 56.7% productive rearrangements and segregating when the between-donor standard deviation exceeded 5%. To diagnose cytomegalovirus status from the catalog of TCR beta chain sequences, a statistical classification framework was built. A later analysis assigned V and J genes by comparing TCR nucleotide sequences with IMGT/GENE-DB human TR gene sequences. A later analysis assigned CDR3 sequences and most-parsimonious VDJ recombination scenarios with the TCRdist pipeline. In a later analysis, every TCR beta chain was defined by the combination of its CDR3 amino acid sequence and its V-gene family, and reads without a unique V-gene family were dropped. In a later analysis, 450 to 600 highly shared, low-generation-probability nucleotide sequences were removed to address suspected cross-contamination and a sequencing artifact. A later analysis calculated a clonal expansion index for each public chain from normalized within-repertoire ranks of inferred template counts. A later analysis computed generation probabilities with a VDJ recombination model fitted to out-of-frame rearrangements, and checked the results against IGoR. In a later analysis, hypergeometric tests were used to score TCR-TCR, TCR-HLA and TCR-CMV co-occurrence, with a repertoire-size bias correction applied to TCR pairs. To estimate false discovery rates, a later analysis permuted the HLA or CMV assignments 20 times. In a later analysis, co-occurring TCRs were grouped using DBSCAN, with TCRdist sequence similarity added in when clustering inside HLA-allele-positive subsets. Repertoires with fewer than 30,000 or more than 120,000 public chains, plus five repertoires with anomalous nucleotide sharing, were excluded from co-occurrence clustering. This is the immuneACCESS table as TCRdb keeps it, with only in-frame sequences that have V and J called. A part of the clones is gone; compared with another copy, unresolved V genes explain less than half, and the rest is unexplained. V and J calls and clone size are those listed in that table; D and trimming were worked out from the DNA. For this sample there are approximately 170,000 clones; over 70% appear just once. The ten largest clones add up to 1% to 1.5% of the sample.

The cohort comprised 550 to 700 healthy bone marrow donors. All cohort members were sampled while nominally healthy, although unrecorded immune exposures were likely present. The donor tested CMV seropositive and was one of the 289 seropositive cohort members. Each donor provided a peripheral blood sample, and peripheral blood mononuclear cells were used for TCR beta sequencing. The Qiagen DNeasy Blood Extraction Kit was used to extract genomic DNA from the blood cell samples. Material for sequencing was PBMCs. This receptor was taken from a man aged 50 to 60 in good health and CMV-seropositive. This sequence uses TRBV7-2 and TRBJ2-7, with TRBD1 matching 9 junction bases. In nucleotides, the sequence is TGTGCCAGCAGCGGCACCGGGACAGGGAGGTCCGAGCAGTACTTC. This sequence encodes CASSGTGTGRSEQYF.